The clone carrying this T cell receptor (beta chain) has more than one count but fewer than ten. As yet, its antigen is unknown. Trimming removed 6 bases at V and 3 bases at J, with 12 bases between. Looked up from germline, CDR1 is DFQATT and CDR2 is SNEGSKA (reference sequence). CDR3 length: 12 amino acids. TCRdb recomputed calls from the 5' RACE reads with MiXCR, one row per CDR3 protein. The repertoire holds 300,000 or so distinct CDR3 sequences, with 10% to 15% as singletons. The sample originates from a study of T cells after yellow fever vaccination. Study-wide results and caveats: Subsequent booster samples again held most clones from primary vaccination (approximately 95% CD4, 88% CD8).

This chain joins TRBV20-1 and TRBJ2-7; no clear D gene. The clonotype comes from a man between 25 and 39 years old who received the YFV17D yellow fever vaccine. The sample here was CD4+ T cells sorted from PBMCs, taken 45 days after the yellow fever booster vaccination. The CDR3, as DNA: TGCAGTGCCTCTTCGGCGCTCTACGAGCAGTACTTC. Translation: CSASSALYEQYF.